The next 26 T cell receptor beta chains were all read from a single sample in a study of blood T cells in healthy people across ages. Combining a sample-barcoded 5' primer with a J-beta primer mix, a second PCR ran for roughly 7 to 12 cycles. TCRdb re-derived calls from the 5' RACE reads in MiXCR, one entry per CDR3 protein. Of more than 1,400,000 distinct CDR3 sequences listed, 42% are singletons. The sequenced material came from blood. The receptors shown here come from a woman aged 18-30 years in good health.

This chain joins TRBV15 and TRBJ1-5, with D possibly matching TRBD1 (5 bases). CDR3 length: 14 residues. Trimming stripped 3 bases from V and 6 bases from J, with 12 bases between. Germline loops: CDR1 LNHNV, CDR2 YYDKDF (reference sequence). The chain's CDR3 is CATSSGGGSQPQHF. The CDR3 DNA sequence: TGTGCCACCAGCAGTGGGGGGGGAAGTCAGCCCCAGCATTTT. The whole variable domain, filled in from reference TRBV15 and TRBJ1-5, reads DAMVIQNPRYQVTQFGKPVTLSCSQTLNHNVMYWYQQKSSQAPKLLFHYYDKDFNNEADTPDNFQSRRPNTSFCFLDIRSPGLGDTAMYLCATSSGGGSQPQHFGDGTRLSIL.

Details on this clonotype: The junction departs from the called germline gene at one end, perhaps through a read error. The chain has TRBV3-1 and TRBJ2-1; 8 bases fit TRBD2. Germline assignment: CDR1 LGHDT and CDR2 YNNKEL (reference sequence). The CDR3 covers 16 residues. The CDR3 DNA is TGTGCCAACAGCCTCCTGCACGGACTAGCCCTCAATGAGCAGTTCTTC. Encoded protein: CANSLLHGLALNEQFF.

This clonotype was counted many times. The chain couples TRBV12-3 or TRBV12-4 to TRBJ2-5; tentative D call: TRBD1 (6 bases). Trimming took off 7 bases at V and 4 bases at J, with 16 bases between the two ends. CDR3 size: 14 residues. The CDR3 sequence is CASNPDWDTETQYF. The DNA for the CDR3 is TGTGCCAGCAACCCCGACTGGGACACAGAGACCCAGTACTTC.

This clonotype was observed a few times. This rearrangement joins TRBV6-1 to TRBJ2-4; TRBD2 agrees at 7 bases. CDR3 length: 15 residues. Per germline, CDR1 MNHNS and CDR2 SASEGT. Trimming removed 8 bases from V and 1 base from J; junction bases left unmatched: 8. The CDR3 DNA reads TGTGCCAGCGGTCAAACTAGCGTGGCCAAAAACATTCAGTACTTC. It encodes CASGQTSVAKNIQYF.

The V call is TRBV20-1, the J call TRBJ2-7; D not certain. The closer fit of TRBJ2-5 to the DNA end suggests the J call may be wrong. Germline loops: CDR1 DFQATT, CDR2 SNEGSKA (reference sequence). The CDR3 consists of 14 residues. The CDR3 bases are TGCAGTGCTAGAGATAACCGCCGAGGAGAGACCCAGTACTTC. Translation gives CSARDNRRGETQYF.

V usage is TRBV7-9 and J usage is TRBJ2-6, with 7 bases identical to TRBD2. The CDR3 extends over 20 amino acids. V was pared by 5 bases and J by 0 bases, with 16 bases of the junction left unmatched. Germline CDR1 SEHNR, CDR2 FQNEAQ (reference sequence). Written as DNA, the CDR3 is TGTGCCAGCAGCCCTTACGGCCGAGCGGGATCGAGCTCTGGGGCCAACGTCCTGACTTTC. It specifies CASSPYGRAGSSSGANVLTF.

This clonotype was counted a few times. The chain uses TRBV5-1 and TRBJ2-1; 9 nucleotides match TRBD2. Looked up from germline, CDR1 is SGHRS and CDR2 is YFSETQ. V gave up 0 bases and J gave up 9 bases; unmatched junction bases: 4. The CDR3 runs 14 residues. The CDR3 region has the DNA TGCGCCAGCAGCTTGGATCTAGCGGGACCTGAGCAGTTCTTC. Its protein product is CASSLDLAGPEQFF.

This clonotype has a handful of counts. The gene calls are TRBV6-2 or TRBV6-3 and TRBJ2-5; weak D call: TRBD2 (6 bases). The CDR3 covers 14 residues. Germline values: CDR1 MNHEY, CDR2 SVGEGT. Between the trimmed V and J ends, which lost 5 bases and 7 bases, there was a span of 17 bases. Here the CDR3 DNA reads TGTGCCAGCAGTACCCCACTCCGGGAGACGACCCAGTACTTC. Amino acids: CASSTPLRETTQYF.

V gene TRBV18 combines with J gene TRBJ1-5, with D hard to call. Trimming removed 1 base at V and 6 bases at J, with 10 bases between. This CDR3 contains 14 residues. Looked up from germline, CDR1 is KGHSH and CDR2 is LQKENI. Written as DNA, the CDR3 is TGTGCCAGCTCACCACAGGGTGAGAGTCAGCCCCAGCATTTT. This codes for CASSPQGESQPQHF.

This clonotype was counted a few times. J is TRBJ1-6 and V is TRBV5-1; D not certain. CDR3 length: 14 amino acids. Trimming removed 0 bases from V and 7 bases from J, with 8 bases in between. Per the germline V gene, CDR1 is SGHRS and CDR2 is YFSETQ. The CDR3 DNA reads as TGCGCCAGCAGCTTGGTAGTCAGCAATTCACCCCTCCACTTT. Residues: CASSLVVSNSPLHF.

This clonotype was counted only a few times. The chain couples TRBV12-3 or TRBV12-4 to TRBJ2-3, with TRBD2 matching over 8 bases. The CDR3 runs to 16 residues. J lost 6 bases, V lost 6 bases, and 14 bases had no gene match. CDR3 residues: CASSPPPGLGADTQYF. For the CDR3, the DNA is TGTGCCAGCAGCCCCCCACCGGGACTAGGGGCTGATACGCAGTATTTT.

The chain has TRBV5-1 and TRBJ1-1, with unresolved D. CDR3 length equals 14 residues. The V and J ends lost 0 bases and 5 bases respectively, with 11 bases between them. Germline values: CDR1 SGHRS, CDR2 YFSETQ. CDR3 bases: TGCGCCAGCAGCTTGGAGGTAGGAGAGACTGAAGCTTTCTTT. This translates into CASSLEVGETEAFF.

This clonotype was counted only a few times. The V gene is TRBV21-1, the J gene TRBJ2-1; the table calls TRBD2, which could not be checked here. TRBV21-1 is designated a pseudogene. The CDR3 has 14 amino acids. CDR3 loop: CASSNGTVSDEQFF. In DNA, the CDR3 is TGTGCCAGCAGCAACGGGACTGTAAGTGATGAGCAGTTCTTC.

The genes are TRBV28 and TRBJ2-5; D is perhaps TRBD1 (5 bases). CDR3 length: 15 amino acids. V lost 6 bases and J 11 bases, leaving 25 bases between the germline ends. The germline V gene has CDR1 MDHEN and CDR2 SYDVKM. The CDR3 region is CASRGWGDLDNEQYF. Written as DNA, the CDR3 is TGTGCCAGCAGGGGGTGGGGCGATCTGGACAATGAGCAGTACTTC.

As DNA, the CDR3 is TGTGCCAGCAGTGAAGTATCCTCTTACACCTACAATGAGCAGTTCTTC. Protein sequence: CASSEVSSYTYNEQFF. This sequence joins TRBV6-1 and TRBJ2-1; D is unclear. Germline V gene data show CDR1 as MNHNS and CDR2 as SASEGT. V lost 1 base and J lost 2, with 12 bases in between. CDR3 length equals 16 residues.

V usage is TRBV29-1 and J usage is TRBJ2-7; 10 nucleotides line up with TRBD1. J lost 5 bases, V lost 7 bases, and 11 bases had no gene match. Germline loops: CDR1 SQVTM, CDR2 ANQGSEA. This CDR3 spans 14 amino acids. The CDR3 DNA reads TGCAGCGCCGGAGGCGGACAGGGGGTACACGAGCAGTACTTC. Amino acid sequence: CSAGGGQGVHEQYF.

This chain links TRBV7-9 with TRBJ1-6, with unresolved D. Germline values: CDR1 SEHNR, CDR2 FQNEAQ (reference sequence). V was cut by 1 base and J by 9 bases, with 10 bases left in between. The CDR3 extends over 14 amino acids. CDR3 protein: CASSLVGNGSPLHF. The CDR3 DNA follows: TGTGCCAGCAGCTTAGTGGGGAATGGTTCACCCCTCCACTTT.

This clonotype has only a few counts. The chain links TRBV29-1 to TRBJ2-1, with TRBD2 identical over 12 bases. In germline, CDR1 is SQVTM, CDR2 ANQGSEA. This CDR3 has 14 residues. J lost 7 bases, V lost 7 bases, and 8 bases had no gene match. CDR3 DNA: TGCAGCGGGGAAGGACTAGCGGGACTGAATGAGCAGTTCTTC. Translated, it gives CSGEGLAGLNEQFF.

The J gene is TRBJ2-3, the V gene TRBV7-6, with TRBD1 identical over 9 bases. The V and J ends lost 4 bases and 4 bases, in that order; junction bases with no gene match: 9. The germline CDR1 and CDR2 sequences are SGHVS and FNYEAQ. This CDR3 is 16 amino acids long. The CDR3 protein is CASSSYRDREADTQYF. The CDR3 DNA sequence: TGTGCCAGCAGCTCGTACCGGGACAGGGAGGCAGATACGCAGTATTTT.

This chain links TRBV25-1 with TRBJ1-1; no reliable D call. CDR3 size: 13 residues. Trimming pared 9 bases from V and 2 bases from J, leaving 13 bases between. Germline V gene data show CDR1 as MGHDK and CDR2 as SYGVNS. The CDR3, as DNA: TGTGCCAGGAATGTTCCCCGAAACACTGAAGCTTTCTTT. It is translated as CARNVPRNTEAFF.

This clonotype was seen only a few times. This sequence joins TRBV5-1 and TRBJ2-1; D call uncertain. CDR3 length: 13 residues. The V end lost 0 bases, the J end lost 8 bases, and 9 bases lay between the germline ends. Germline values: CDR1 SGHRS, CDR2 YFSETQ. The CDR3, as DNA: TGCGCCAGCAGCTTGGGGTTAATGGATGAGCAGTTCTTC. Encoded protein: CASSLGLMDEQFF.

This clonotype was seen a few times. This chain connects TRBV20-1 to TRBJ2-7; possible D gene TRBD2, 6 bases. V was shortened by 3 bases and J by 2 bases, with 11 bases between the two germline ends. Germline V gene lookup returns CDR1 DFQATT and CDR2 SNEGSKA (reference sequence). This CDR3 has 13 residues. The CDR3 nucleotides read TGCAGTGCTAGGGGGGACTGGACCTACGAGCAGTACTTC. It specifies CSARGDWTYEQYF.

The rearrangement uses TRBV13 and TRBJ2-7; TRBD2 agrees at 9 bases. V was clipped by 5 bases and J by 2 bases; unmatched bases: 7. The CDR3 contains 15 residues. Germline V gene lookup returns CDR1 PRHDT and CDR2 FYEKMQ (reference sequence). This CDR3 is CASSTISGGAYEQYF. CDR3 nucleotide sequence: TGTGCCAGCAGCACCATTAGCGGGGGAGCCTACGAGCAGTACTTC.

This clonotype has only a few counts. The rearrangement uses TRBV12-3 or TRBV12-4 and TRBJ1-5, with D possibly matching TRBD1 (5 bases). Trimming removed 6 bases at V and 1 base at J, with 10 bases between. The CDR3 spans 14 residues. The CDR3 here is CASRAGYSNQPQHF. In DNA, the CDR3 is TGTGCCAGCAGGGCAGGGTACAGCAATCAGCCCCAGCATTTT.

The chain employs TRBV5-1 and TRBJ2-7; a possible D gene is TRBD2 (5 bases). Trimming stripped 4 bases from V and 7 bases from J, with 15 bases between. The CDR3 contains 13 residues. Germline V CDR1 and CDR2: SGHRS, YFSETQ. The CDR3 reads CASSPSGADEQYF. Here the CDR3 DNA reads TGCGCCAGCAGCCCGAGCGGAGCCGATGAGCAGTACTTC. The entire variable domain, with the rest obtained from reference TRBV5-1 and TRBJ2-7, is as follows: KAGVTQTPRYLIKTRGQQVTLSCSPISGHRSVSWYQQTPGQGLQFLFEYFSETQRNKGNFPGRFSGRQFSNSRSEMNVSTLELGDSALYLCASSPSGADEQYFGPGTRLTVT.

The V call is TRBV3-1, the J call TRBJ2-3; D is ambiguous. This CDR3 spans 17 amino acids. Looked up from germline, CDR1 is LGHDT and CDR2 is YNNKEL (reference sequence). The V and J ends lost 4 bases and 3 bases respectively, with 20 bases between them. This chain's CDR3 is CASSPAFGLDGTDTQYF. The CDR3 DNA follows: TGTGCCAGCAGCCCCGCCTTCGGTCTTGACGGAACAGATACGCAGTATTTT.